A selection of T cell receptor beta chains follows, all from one sample in a study of blood T cell repertoires in COVID-19. Assay used: immunoSEQ multiplex PCR; TCRdb lists only in-frame clones, some missing. The profile shows under 45,000 clones, approximately 86% of them singletons. The sequencing sample was made of peripheral blood. Receptors originate from a man between 35 and 55 years old with active COVID-19. Each CDR3 is given with its conserved first and last residue. The order of the fields is V gene, clone size, J gene, D gene, CDR3 DNA, CDR3 protein. A D gene is named only where the DNA matches it firmly. The size field is filled for only some rows; it gives once, few, many or a size class.

TRBV5-1	-	TRBJ1-2	TRBD1	TGCGCCAGCAGCCCTGGGACAGTCTATGGCTACACCTTC	CASSPGTVYGYTF
TRBV7-6	-	TRBJ2-7	-	TGTGCCAGCAGCCCGATGGCCGGGGGCTACGAGCAGTACTTC	CASSPMAGGYEQYF
TRBV5-1	-	TRBJ1-2	TRBD1	TGCGCCAGCAGTTCAGACCCTGGGACAGGAGGTGGCTACACCTTC	CASSSDPGTGGGYTF
TRBV5-1	-	TRBJ2-7	TRBD1	TGCGCCAGCAACACGGGACAGGGGGCCTACGAGCAGTACTTC	CASNTGQGAYEQYF
TRBV28	-	TRBJ2-7	TRBD1	TGTGCCAGCCGAAACGGACAGGAGAGCTCCTACGAGCAGTACTTC	CASRNGQESSYEQYF
TRBV2	-	TRBJ1-3	-	TGTGCCAGCAGAGAGGGACACGGAAACACCATATATTTT	CASREGHGNTIYF
TRBV29-1	once	TRBJ2-2	TRBD2	TGCAGCGTTGGGGCGGGAGTGAACACCGGGGAGCTGTTTTTT	CSVGAGVNTGELFF
TRBV7-2	-	TRBJ1-2	TRBD1	TGTGCCAGCAGCTTAGCCGCGAACAGGGGGAGGAAGGATGGCTACACCTTC	CASSLAANRGRKDGYTF
TRBV28	-	TRBJ1-2	TRBD1	TGTGCCAGCAGTTCCCCTCCCGGGACAGCTTATGGCTACACCTTC	CASSSPPGTAYGYTF
TRBV28	-	TRBJ2-7	-	TGTGCCACCGGACAGTCCGATTTCGAGCAGTACTTC	CATGQSDFEQYF
TRBV30	-	TRBJ1-6	-	TGTGCCTGGAGTGTACGCGGTAATTCACCCCTCCACTTT	CAWSVRGNSPLHF
TRBV9	-	TRBJ2-7	-	TGTGCCAGCAGCGGGGATAGCGGACTCGCCATGTTC	CASSGDSGLAMF
TRBV28	-	TRBJ1-5	TRBD1	TGTGCCAGCAGTTTAGACAGGGAAGGGGGAAATAGCAATCAGCCCCAGCATTTT	CASSLDREGGNSNQPQHF
TRBV3-1/TRBV3-2	-	TRBJ2-1	TRBD2	TGTGCCAGCAGCTATCGACGGACTAGCGGGAGCTACAATGAGCAGTTCTTC	CASSYRRTSGSYNEQFF
TRBV5-1	-	TRBJ2-1	-	TGCGCCAGCAGCTCAGAACTAGGAGATGAGCAGTTCTTC	CASSSELGDEQFF
TRBV5-1	-	TRBJ2-5	-	TGCGCCAGCGCTCGATGGCGGGGAGAGACCCAGTACTTC	CASARWRGETQYF
TRBV19	-	TRBJ2-4	-	TGTGCCAGTGGCGCAGGAAGAAGGTGGTTGTACTTC	CASGAGRRWLYF
TRBV4-1	-	TRBJ2-3	-	TGCGCCAGCAGCGCGCACAGCACCAGGGGCGATACGCAGTATTTT	CASSAHSTRGDTQYF
TRBV5-6	-	TRBJ1-2	TRBD1	TGTGCCAGCAGCTCCGGACAGGGTAGAAATGGCTACACCTTC	CASSSGQGRNGYTF
TRBV7-8	medium-sized	TRBJ1-1	-	TGTGCCAGCAGCTTAGTTCGGACAGAGAACACTGAAGCTTTCTTT	CASSLVRTENTEAFF
TRBV6-5	-	TRBJ2-7	-	TGTGCCGTCCTCACTTGGAGCAGGGCACCCTACGAGCAGTACTTC	CAVLTWSRAPYEQYF
TRBV20-1	-	TRBJ1-1	TRBD1	TGCAGTGCCAGTGCAGGGGGAAATGAAGCTTTCTTT	CSASAGGNEAFF
TRBV4-1	-	TRBJ1-5	-	TGCGCCAGCAGCCAGGTTCAGGGGACCAACCAGCCCCAGCATTTT	CASSQVQGTNQPQHF
TRBV4-1	-	TRBJ1-4	-	TGCGCCAGCAGTTACGGGGTAGAGCCTAATGAAAAACTGTTTTTT	CASSYGVEPNEKLFF
TRBV18	-	TRBJ2-7	TRBD1	TGTGCCAGCTCCCAAGACAGGGGGAAAAACGAGCAGTACTTC	CASSQDRGKNEQYF
TRBV18	-	TRBJ1-3	TRBD1	TGTGCCAGCTCACCGGTCCGGGACAGGGCCTCTGGAAACACCATATATTTT	CASSPVRDRASGNTIYF
TRBV3-1/TRBV3-2	few	TRBJ2-1	TRBD2	TGTGCCAGCAGCCAAGAACTAGCGGGATTACTCAATGAGCAGTTCTTC	CASSQELAGLLNEQFF
TRBV9	once	TRBJ1-2	TRBD1	TGTGCCAGCAGCGTAGGGACAGGAACTCGCGGCTACACCTTC	CASSVGTGTRGYTF
TRBV10-3	-	TRBJ2-2	TRBD1	TGTGCCATCAGTGAGGATGGACAGGGGGGCGGGGAGCTGTTTTTT	CAISEDGQGGGELFF
TRBV15	-	TRBJ2-5	-	TGTGCCACCAGCGTACTGCAAGAGACCCAGTACTTC	CATSVLQETQYF
TRBV4-1	-	TRBJ1-6	-	TGCGCCAGCAGCCAAGTGTCGGGTCTTCGAACAGGGAATAATTCACCCCTCCACTTT	CASSQVSGLRTGNNSPLHF
TRBV5-1	-	TRBJ2-2	-	TGCGCCAGCAGCTCGAATCAGGGGCGGGGGACCACCGGGGAGCTGTTTTTT	CASSSNQGRGTTGELFF
TRBV28	-	TRBJ2-2	-	TGTGCCAGCAGTTTGGCGGGCACCGGGGAGCTGTTTTTT	CASSLAGTGELFF
TRBV2	-	TRBJ2-1	TRBD2	TGTGCCAGCTACCCGGGACTAGCGGGGCGTTATGGCGAGCAGTTCTTC	CASYPGLAGRYGEQFF
TRBV19	-	TRBJ2-1	TRBD2	TGTGCCAGTAGTACGGGGACTAGAAGGAACAATGAGCAGTTCTTC	CASSTGTRRNNEQFF
TRBV5-6	-	TRBJ1-5	-	TGTGCCAGCAGCTTGGGGGCAGGCAATCAGCCCCAGCATTTT	CASSLGAGNQPQHF
TRBV27	once	TRBJ1-1	TRBD1	TGTGCCAGCAGTCCCCCCCTTGGACAGGGAAGAGCTTTCTTT	CASSPPLGQGRAFF
TRBV4-1	-	TRBJ2-7	TRBD2	TGCGCCAGCAGCCGGACGAGGAGGGAGGGCCTGGGCGAGCAGTACTTC	CASSRTRREGLGEQYF
TRBV6-6	-	TRBJ1-2	TRBD1	TGTGCCAGCAGTTTCGGGACAGGGGAAGGTGGCTACACCTTC	CASSFGTGEGGYTF
TRBV5-1	-	TRBJ2-2	TRBD2	TGCGCCAGCAGCTTGGGGGCTAGCGGGATGATCGGGGAGCTGTTTTTT	CASSLGASGMIGELFF